This entry lists 15 T cell receptor beta chains sequenced from one sample in a study of B cell selection in AIRE deficiency. The sorted conventional CD4 T cells were gated as CD4+CD127+. Clones were sequenced by immunoSEQ multiplex PCR, and TCRdb holds only the in-frame ones, with some missing. There are 20,000 to 25,000 clones in the sample; roughly 98% occur only once, and approximately 0.17% lies in the top ten. The sample consisted of conventional CD4+ T cells sorted from PBMCs. The receptors here all came from a human donor with AIRE deficiency.

The chain is built from TRBV28 and TRBJ1-5; weak D call: TRBD1 (5 bases). CDR3 size: 11 residues. CDR1 and CDR2 (germline): MDHEN, SYDVKM. CDR3 coding DNA: TGTGCTGCGAGCGGGGCTCAGCCCCAGCATTTT. This encodes CAASGAQPQHF.

The chain is built from TRBV2 and TRBJ2-1, with 8 positions matching TRBD2. In germline, CDR1 is SNHLY, CDR2 FYNNEI. V gave up 8 bases and J gave up 6 bases; unmatched junction bases: 12. CDR3 length: 15 residues. CDR3 in amino acids: CASGPGAGGINEQFF. The CDR3, as DNA: TGTGCCAGCGGTCCGGGGGCGGGAGGTATCAATGAGCAGTTCTTC.

The V call is TRBV18, the J call TRBJ2-7; 11 bases align to TRBD2. J gave up 6 bases and V 5 bases, and 9 bases lay outside the gene matches. The germline CDR1 and CDR2 sequences are KGHSH and LQKENI. This CDR3 spans 15 amino acids. The CDR3 region has the DNA TGTGCCAGCTCAGCACAGGGGCTAGCGGGAGGCGAGCAGTACTTC. Its protein product is CASSAQGLAGGEQYF.

The chain links TRBV21-1 to TRBJ2-7; the listed D gene, TRBD2, was not tested against the DNA. TRBV21-1 has pseudogene status. The length of the CDR3 is 15 residues. The CDR3 sequence: CASFQRGGGRVEQYF. DNA of the CDR3: TGTGCCAGCTTTCAAAGGGGAGGCGGCAGGGTTGAGCAGTACTTC.

The chain joins TRBV10-3 to TRBJ2-5; possible D gene TRBD2, 6 bases. In germline, CDR1 is ENHRY, CDR2 SYGVKD. Between the trimmed V and J ends, which lost 5 bases and 4 bases, there was a span of 11 bases. The CDR3 length is 13 residues. The DNA of the CDR3 is TGTGCCATCAGTCCGGGGGAAAGAGAGACCCAGTACTTC. Amino acids: CAISPGERETQYF.

The V call is TRBV25-1, the J call TRBJ2-7, with unresolved D. CDR1 and CDR2 from the germline V gene are MGHDK and SYGVNS. The CDR3 runs to 13 residues. Between the trimmed V and J ends, which lost 3 bases and 10 bases, there was a span of 16 bases. The CDR3 here is CASSDSPLTRQYF. The CDR3, as DNA: TGTGCCAGCAGTGATTCACCCCTGACACGACAGTACTTC.

The V gene is TRBV4-1, the J gene TRBJ2-1; D unresolved. Trimming stripped 1 base from V and 8 bases from J, with 18 bases between. The CDR3 contains 16 residues. Looked up from germline, CDR1 is MGHRA and CDR2 is YSYEKL. Here the CDR3 reads CASSQGVGPYRDEQFF. In DNA form, the CDR3 reads TGCGCCAGCAGCCAAGGGGTAGGCCCTTACCGCGATGAGCAGTTCTTC.

CDR3 region: CAISPPSGNTIYF. As DNA, the CDR3 is TGTGCCATCAGTCCGCCCTCTGGAAACACCATATATTTT. This rearrangement joins TRBV10-3 to TRBJ1-3; D ambiguous. V lost 5 bases to trimming and J lost 0 bases, with 5 bases between them. The CDR3 totals 13 residues. Per the germline V gene, CDR1 is ENHRY and CDR2 is SYGVKD.

V is TRBV7-9 and J is TRBJ1-1, with unresolved D. Trimming shortened V by 5 bases and J by 0 bases, and 10 bases separated the two germline ends. CDR1 and CDR2 from the germline V gene are SEHNR and FQNEAQ (reference sequence). The CDR3 contains 14 residues. CDR3 sequence (DNA): TGTGCCAGCAGCCCTAGCCTCCTGAACACTGAAGCTTTCTTT. Encoded protein: CASSPSLLNTEAFF.

J is TRBJ2-7 and V is TRBV5-5; 10 positions match TRBD1. Germline trimming cut 5 bases from V and 6 bases from J; bases unmatched to any gene: 11. Germline CDR1 SGHKS, CDR2 YYEKEE (reference sequence). This CDR3 has 15 residues. CDR3 residues: CASRDLGQGTGEQYF. The CDR3 DNA reads TGTGCCAGCAGAGATTTGGGACAGGGGACGGGCGAGCAGTACTTC. Looking up the rest from reference TRBV5-5 and TRBJ2-7 gives the full variable domain: DAGVTQSPTHLIKTRGQQVTLRCSPISGHKSVSWYQQVLGQGPQFIFQYYEKEERGRGNFPDRFSARQFPNYSSELNVNALLLGDSALYLCASRDLGQGTGEQYFGPGTRLTVT.

V usage is TRBV4-1 and J usage is TRBJ2-1, with D unresolved. Germline V gene data show CDR1 as MGHRA and CDR2 as YSYEKL. CDR3 length: 13 amino acids. V was cut by 0 bases and J by 9 bases, with 9 bases left in between. The CDR3 sequence is CASSQEPRGEQFF. The CDR3 nucleotides read TGCGCCAGCAGCCAAGAACCTAGAGGTGAGCAGTTCTTC.

The CDR3, as DNA: TGTGCCAGCTCATCGCCTAGCACAGATACGCAGTATTTT. Translating gives CASSSPSTDTQYF. The genes are TRBV18 and TRBJ2-3; D uncertain. This CDR3 spans 13 amino acids. Per the germline V gene, CDR1 is KGHSH and CDR2 is LQKENI. Between the trimmed V and J ends, which lost 5 bases and 0 bases, there was a span of 6 bases.

V gene TRBV7-3 combines with J gene TRBJ1-1, with D unclear. The CDR3 has 15 residues. Germline-derived CDR1 and CDR2 are SGHTA and FQGTGA. With 4 bases removed from V and 1 base from J, the gap between germline ends came to 13 bases. CDR3 residues: CASSSVGGSNTEAFF. The DNA of the CDR3 is TGTGCCAGCAGCTCAGTGGGAGGGTCGAACACTGAAGCTTTCTTT.

This clone showed up just once. The CDR3 is CASSLLDEQYF. CDR3 sequence (DNA): TGTGCCAGCAGTTTACTCGACGAGCAGTACTTC. The chain employs TRBV28 and TRBJ2-7, with D unclear. CDR3 length equals 11 residues. V gave up 2 bases and J gave up 5 bases, with 4 bases separating them. Germline CDR1 is MDHEN and CDR2 is SYDVKM.

The chain joins TRBV19 to TRBJ1-2; 7 bases are a match to TRBD1. The V segment lost 7 bases and the J segment 6 bases; nucleotides outside the gene matches: 8. The CDR3 length is 13 residues. From germline, CDR1 is LNHDA and CDR2 SQIVND (reference sequence). The CDR3 protein is CASNLDRANGYTF. The CDR3 DNA sequence: TGTGCCAGTAATTTAGACAGGGCGAATGGCTACACCTTC.